These 14 T cell receptor beta chains originate from one sample sequenced in a study of tumor and adjacent non-tumor tissue in lung cancer. This sample's RNA came from whole unsorted tissue. TCRbeta libraries were built with three rounds of nested PCR, modified from ARM-PCR. TCRdb ran MiXCR on the multiplex PCR reads and lists one entry per CDR3 protein. The repertoire holds around 74,000 distinct CDR3 sequences, around 70% seen once, with around 12% in the top ten. The sample was lung tumor tissue. Source of these receptors: a woman aged 70-85 years with non-small cell lung cancer.

On this clonotype itself: This may be a read error, as it is one base from a much larger clone. The rearrangement uses TRBV28 and TRBJ2-6; 7 bases align to TRBD1. The CDR3 sequence is 17 residues long. Germline V gene sequence: CDR1 MDHEN, CDR2 SYDVKM. In nucleotides, the CDR3 is TGTGCCAGCAGTTTTACGGGACAGAGCTCTGGGGCCAACATCCTGACTTTC. Amino acid sequence: CASSFTGQSSGANILTF.

This clonotype came up a few times. A much larger clone lies one base from this, so it may be a read error. No conserved phenylalanine or tryptophan is present at the end of the CDR3, so a read error is the likely explanation. The chain combines TRBV5-1 with TRBJ1-1; TRBD1 might be the D (5 bases). The germline V gene has CDR1 SGHRS and CDR2 YFSETQ. The CDR3 covers 14 residues. V lost 0 bases, J lost 3 bases, and 9 bases lay in between. Here the CDR3 reads CASSLEWGDTEAFS. CDR3 nucleotide sequence: TGCGCCAGCAGCTTGGAATGGGGGGACACTGAAGCTTTCTCT.

Concerning this clonotype: At one end the junction does not follow the germline gene, possibly because of a read error. V is TRBV11-2 and J is TRBJ2-7, with D possibly being TRBD2 (5 bases). Per germline, CDR1 SGHAT and CDR2 FQNNGV. The CDR3 consists of 14 residues. Written as DNA, the CDR3 is TGTGCCAGCAGAGCCGGGCACAGCTCCTACGAGCGGCACTTC. Its protein product is CASRAGHSSYERHF.

For this clonotype: The junction does not match germline at one end; this may be a read error. The J gene is TRBJ1-4, the V gene TRBV6-1; a possible D gene is TRBD1 (5 bases). The CDR3 runs 15 residues. From germline, CDR1 is MNHNS and CDR2 SASEGT. The CDR3 is CASSNNRRRSEKMFF. In DNA form, the CDR3 reads TGTGCTAGCAGTAATAACAGGAGAAGGAGTGAAAAAATGTTTTTT.

Worth noting for this clonotype: At one boundary the junction diverges from the germline segment, which might be a read error. The chain employs TRBV4-1 and TRBJ2-1; D tentatively reads TRBD1 or TRBD2 (5 bases each). Germline-derived CDR1 and CDR2 are MGHRA and YSYEKL. This CDR3 region has 15 residues. CDR3 residues: CASSQGIWGYNEQFF. In DNA form, the CDR3 reads TGCGCCAGCAGTCAAGGGATCTGGGGGTACAATGAGCAGTTCTTC.

With respect to this clonotype: One base away lies a much larger clone, so this may be a sequencing read error. This chain connects TRBV28 to TRBJ2-5; the match to TRBD1 covers 7 bases. Germline CDR1 reads MDHEN; CDR2 reads SYDVKM. This CDR3 contains 13 residues. V was pared by 9 bases and J by 7 bases, with 11 bases of the junction left unmatched. CDR3 nucleotide sequence: TGTGCCAGTTCCCAGGACAGGTGGGGGACCCAGTACTTC. Its protein product is CASSQDRWGTQYF.

To note about this clonotype: A much larger clone is a single base away; this may be a read error. The CDR3 carries no conserved terminal phenylalanine or tryptophan, so it likely arises from a read error. The rearrangement joins TRBV30 to TRBJ2-2; TRBD1 matches 8 bases. Germline V CDR1 and CDR2: GTSNPN, SVGIG (reference sequence). This CDR3 is built from 13 residues. V lost 0 bases to trimming and J lost 6 bases; unmatched junction nucleotides: 0. The CDR3 sequence: CAWSVQGAGELFY. CDR3 nucleotide sequence: TGTGCCTGGAGTGTACAGGGGGCCGGGGAGCTGTTTTAT.

In regard to this clonotype: The junction differs from germline at one of its ends, possibly a read error. The CDR3, as DNA: TGCAGTGCTAGTCGCGGCAGGGGGATTGACAATCAGTCCCAGCATTTT. This codes for CSASRGRGIDNQSQHF. The V gene is TRBV20-1, the J gene TRBJ1-5; 7 bases match TRBD1. Germline CDR1 and CDR2: DFQATT and SNEGSKA (reference sequence). CDR3 length: 16 residues.

This sequence joins TRBV7-2 and TRBJ2-3, with 7 bases that match TRBD2. With 3 bases clipped from V and 4 bases from J, the junction kept 1 base outside the gene matches. The CDR3 has 13 residues. Per germline, CDR1 SGHTA and CDR2 FQGNSA. The CDR3 sequence: CASSLGGADTQYF. CDR3 DNA: TGTGCCAGCAGCTTGGGAGGGGCAGATACGCAGTATTTT.

A remark on this clonotype: The junction shows a germline mismatch at one end, possibly a read error. The chain joins TRBV20-1 to TRBJ2-7; D not resolved. Germline-derived CDR1 and CDR2 are DFQATT and SNEGSKA (reference sequence). The CDR3 spans 14 residues. The CDR3 sequence is CGASSWKGAYEQYF. The CDR3 bases are TGCGGTGCTAGTAGCTGGAAGGGTGCCTACGAGCAGTACTTC.

The chain is built from TRBV15 and TRBJ1-4; 7 bases fit TRBD1. CDR3 length: 14 residues. Germline V lookup: CDR1 LNHNV, CDR2 YYDKDF (reference sequence). Losses at the gene ends were 4 bases for V and 8 bases for J; bases not matched to a gene: 7. The CDR3 nucleotides are TGTGCCACCAGCAAAGGACAGGTGGAGGAAAAACTGTTTTTT. It specifies CATSKGQVEEKLFF. Together with reference TRBV15 and TRBJ1-4, the CDR3 gives the full variable domain: DAMVIQNPRYQVTQFGKPVTLSCSQTLNHNVMYWYQQKSSQAPKLLFHYYDKDFNNEADTPDNFQSRRPNTSFCFLDIRSPGLGDTAMYLCATSKGQVEEKLFFGSGTQLSVL.

In regard to this clonotype: A read error may be the cause here, since a much bigger clone is one base away. The CDR3 loop is CASSWWQGAETQYF. The CDR3 DNA is TGTGCCAGCAGCTGGTGGCAGGGGGCTGAGACCCAGTACTTC. V and J are TRBV5-6 and TRBJ2-5; 8 bases match TRBD1. CDR3 length: 14 amino acids. J gave up 5 bases and V 3 bases, and 6 bases lay outside the gene matches. Germline V gene sequence: CDR1 SGHDT, CDR2 YYEEEE.

This clonotype was recorded a few times. The CDR3 ends on some other residue instead of the conserved phenylalanine or tryptophan, so this is likely a read error. The J gene is TRBJ2-7, the V gene TRBV28; no clear D gene. The CDR3 covers 15 residues. CDR1 is MDHEN, CDR2 SYDVKM, per germline. Trimming left V 6 bases short and J 4 bases short, with 19 bases between. In nucleotides, the CDR3 is TGTGCCAGCAGCAGCCTCCTCCAGCCTGTGTACGAGCAGTACCTC. Translated, it gives CASSSLLQPVYEQYL.

In regard to this clonotype: A much larger clone is a single base away; this may be a read error. V gene TRBV20-1 combines with J gene TRBJ2-5, with a weak D call TRBD1 (5 bases). Trimming stripped 5 bases from V and 4 bases from J, with 14 bases between. The germline V gene encodes CDR1 DFQATT and CDR2 SNEGSKA (reference sequence). The CDR3 runs 13 residues. CDR3 amino acids: CSAVEQVTETQYF. DNA for the CDR3: TGCAGTGCTGTAGAACAGGTGACAGAGACCCAGTACTTC.